Shown below are 27 T cell receptor beta chains from a single sample sequenced in a study of shared clonotypes between healthy human individuals. Naivety among CD8 cells was defined by CD45RO negativity and positive CCR7 selection, thereby excluding terminally differentiated effector memory CD45RA+ cells. TCRdb's table, derived via immunoSEQ multiplex PCR, lists solely in-frame clones and lacks some. The sample shows about 2 million clones, less than 95% of them seen only once. The sample taken for sequencing was naive CD8+ T cells sorted from blood. The receptors were gathered from a man aged 18 to 29 in good health.

This chain uses TRBV27 with TRBJ2-2; 14 nucleotides match TRBD2. V shed 3 bases and J 7 bases; nucleotides not matched to a gene: 7. The CDR3 is 17 residues long. Germline V gene lookup returns CDR1 MNHEY and CDR2 SMNVEV (reference sequence). CDR3 in DNA: TGTGCCAGCAGTTTCCAGACTAGCGGGAGGGCCGTCGGGGAGCTGTTTTTT. Translating gives CASSFQTSGRAVGELFF.

The chain has TRBV29-1 and TRBJ1-1, with TRBD1 matching 7 bases. This CDR3 comprises 14 residues. Germline-derived CDR1 and CDR2 are SQVTM and ANQGSEA. With 5 bases clipped from V and 1 base from J, the junction kept 7 bases outside the gene matches. The CDR3 DNA reads as TGCAGCGTTCCCAGACAGGGAAAGAACACTGAAGCTTTCTTT. Its protein product is CSVPRQGKNTEAFF.

The chain carries TRBV27 and TRBJ1-2; D is possibly TRBD1 (5 bases). The CDR3 loop spans 13 amino acids. V was trimmed by 6 bases and J by 6 bases, leaving 14 bases between them. Germline V gene data show CDR1 as MNHEY and CDR2 as SMNVEV (reference sequence). The chain's CDR3 is CASSPWGGDGYTF. The DNA of the CDR3 is TGTGCCAGCAGCCCCTGGGGGGGGGATGGCTACACCTTC.

The gene calls are TRBV5-4 and TRBJ2-7; 7 bases agree with TRBD1. Germline lookup yields CDR1 SGHNT and CDR2 YYREEE (reference sequence). V trimming: 4 bases; J trimming: 2 bases; junction bases outside the gene matches: 6. This CDR3 is 14 amino acids long. In DNA, the CDR3 is TGTGCCAGCAGCCTTCGGGACAGCGCCTACGAGCAGTACTTC. Its protein is CASSLRDSAYEQYF.

The table lists this clone with a count of one. The chain carries TRBV5-4 and TRBJ1-1; D may be TRBD1 (5 bases). The CDR3 length is 15 residues. CDR1 is SGHNT and CDR2 is YYREEE in the germline V gene (reference sequence). The germline V and J ends were trimmed by 4 bases and 3 bases, with 16 bases remaining between them. CDR3 region: CASSVWGGKYTEAFF. The CDR3 DNA reads TGTGCCAGCAGCGTTTGGGGCGGGAAGTACACTGAAGCTTTCTTT.

The J gene is TRBJ1-1, the V gene TRBV4-1; D gene unclear. Trimming pared 3 bases from V and 3 bases from J, leaving 8 bases between. CDR1 and CDR2 from the germline V gene are MGHRA and YSYEKL. There are 13 residues in the CDR3. The chain's CDR3 is CASSQGWDTEAFF. CDR3 bases: TGCGCCAGCAGCCAGGGATGGGACACTGAAGCTTTCTTT.

Worth noting for this clone: Other nucleotide sequences from this sample produce the same CDR3. The rearrangement links TRBV4-1 to TRBJ2-7, with TRBD1 identical over 8 bases. The CDR3 consists of 14 residues. V was pared by 1 base and J by 2 bases, with 1 base of the junction left unmatched. Germline V gene data show CDR1 as MGHRA and CDR2 as YSYEKL. The CDR3 DNA sequence: TGCGCCAGCAGCCAAGTGGGACAGGCCTACGAGCAGTACTTC. Protein: CASSQVGQAYEQYF.

CDR3 protein: CASGLTGTGGYSYEQYF. The CDR3 nucleotides are TGTGCTAGTGGTTTGACCGGGACAGGGGGCTACTCCTACGAGCAGTACTTC. The chain carries TRBV12-5 and TRBJ2-7; TRBD1 matches at 12 bases. CDR3 length equals 17 residues. The germline CDR1 and CDR2 sequences are LGHNT and FRNRAP. The V segment lost 2 bases and the J segment 0 bases; nucleotides outside the gene matches: 5.

The rearrangement joins TRBV5-6 to TRBJ1-1, with D unresolved. V was clipped by 2 bases and J by 6 bases, with 8 bases between them. In germline, CDR1 is SGHDT, CDR2 YYEEEE. This CDR3 has 12 residues. The CDR3 region is CASSFGTAEAFF. The CDR3 DNA sequence: TGTGCCAGCAGCTTCGGAACTGCTGAAGCTTTCTTT.

This chain links TRBV29-1 with TRBJ2-2; D tentatively reads TRBD1 or TRBD2 (5 bases each). This CDR3 comprises 19 residues. V was clipped by 4 bases and J by 1 base, with 25 bases between them. From germline, CDR1 is SQVTM and CDR2 ANQGSEA. CDR3 residues: CSVAPGAGEGEGNTGELFF. The CDR3 DNA is TGCAGCGTTGCCCCCGGGGCAGGCGAAGGAGAAGGGAACACCGGGGAGCTGTTTTTT.

The rearrangement joins TRBV10-1 to TRBJ2-5; 7 bases agree with TRBD1. Trimming at V came to 7 bases and at J to 3 bases, leaving 5 bases not matched to a gene. This CDR3 is built from 13 residues. The germline V gene has CDR1 WNHNN and CDR2 SYGVQD (reference sequence). CDR3 loop: CASKDRDEETQYF. Here the CDR3 DNA reads TGCGCCAGCAAAGACAGGGATGAAGAGACCCAGTACTTC.

Regarding this clone: Other DNA variants within this sample encode the same CDR3. The rearrangement uses TRBV30 and TRBJ1-2, with a possible D match to TRBD1 (6 bases). The germline V gene encodes CDR1 GTSNPN and CDR2 SVGIG (reference sequence). The CDR3 contains 13 residues. The ends were cut back, 1 base at V and 2 bases at J, with 8 bases in the middle. The CDR3 DNA reads TGTGCCTGGAGTGAAGGGACAAACTATGGCTACACCTTC. As protein: CAWSEGTNYGYTF.

The chain carries TRBV6-5 and TRBJ2-1, with no clear D. This CDR3 has 15 amino acids. In germline, CDR1 is MNHEY, CDR2 SVGAGI. V gave up 4 bases and J gave up 0 bases, with 10 bases separating them. The CDR3 DNA is TGTGCCAGCAGTTTAGACCAGCGCTCCTACAATGAGCAGTTCTTC. It yields the protein CASSLDQRSYNEQFF.

The chain links TRBV6-5 to TRBJ2-7; the match to TRBD2 covers 7 bases. The CDR3 consists of 14 residues. Germline CDR1 is MNHEY and CDR2 is SVGAGI. Trimming cost V 2 bases and J 5 bases; bases outside gene matches: 6. The CDR3 coding sequence is TGTGCCAGCAGTTACGGAGCGGGGTTCGACGAGCAGTACTTC. It is translated as CASSYGAGFDEQYF.

The chain joins TRBV7-9 to TRBJ2-7; 8 bases line up with TRBD2. From germline, CDR1 is SEHNR and CDR2 FQNEAQ (reference sequence). Losses at the gene ends were 1 base for V and 0 bases for J; bases not matched to a gene: 5. The CDR3 extends over 16 amino acids. The CDR3 nucleotides read TGTGCCAGCAGCTTAGGGGAGCGGGGGAACTCCTACGAGCAGTACTTC. It encodes CASSLGERGNSYEQYF.

The V gene is TRBV7-3, the J gene TRBJ2-2; a possible D gene is TRBD2 (5 bases). The CDR3 has 17 amino acids. Per germline, CDR1 SGHTA and CDR2 FQGTGA. The V end lost 1 base, the J end lost 7 bases, and 19 bases lay between the germline ends. CDR3 DNA: TGTGCCAGCAGCTTAAATACCCGGGATTATCCCTTCGGGGAGCTGTTTTTT. Protein sequence: CASSLNTRDYPFGELFF.

The chain couples TRBV12-5 to TRBJ2-7; D gene ambiguous. CDR1 is LGHNT, CDR2 FRNRAP, per germline. V was cut by 6 bases and J by 5 bases, with 8 bases left in between. The CDR3 extends over 11 amino acids. CDR3 sequence reads: CASGPDHEQYF. The CDR3 DNA is TGTGCTAGTGGCCCGGACCACGAGCAGTACTTC.

The DNA of the CDR3 is TGTGCCACCCTTCCGGGTGCCACTCAGCCCCAGCATTTT. The encoded protein is CATLPGATQPQHF. This chain connects TRBV5-8 to TRBJ1-5; D gene unclear. The CDR3 covers 13 residues. Germline lookup yields CDR1 SGHTS and CDR2 YDEGEE. The V end lost 9 bases, the J end lost 6 bases, and 16 bases lay between the germline ends.

The chain is built from TRBV19 and TRBJ2-5; D might be TRBD1 (6 bases). This CDR3 has 15 residues. Germline V gene sequence: CDR1 LNHDA, CDR2 SQIVND (reference sequence). V was shortened by 5 bases and J by 4 bases, with 17 bases between the two germline ends. CDR3 sequence (DNA): TGTGCCAGTAGTCATACCAGGGGTTCGGGAGAGACCCAGTACTTC. Translation: CASSHTRGSGETQYF.

The chain is built from TRBV28 and TRBJ2-5; the match to TRBD1 covers 7 bases. CDR3 length: 14 amino acids. Trimming at V came to 11 bases and at J to 2 bases, leaving 11 bases not matched to a gene. Germline values: CDR1 MDHEN, CDR2 SYDVKM. DNA of the CDR3: TGTGCCGGATCGACAGGGTCCCCACAAGAGACCCAGTACTTC. It encodes CAGSTGSPQETQYF.

The chain combines TRBV27 with TRBJ1-4; TRBD1 might be the D (5 bases). V lost 5 bases, J lost 6 bases, and 13 bases lay in between. This CDR3 region has 14 residues. Germline V lookup: CDR1 MNHEY, CDR2 SMNVEV (reference sequence). The CDR3 sequence: CASSGGLADEKLFF. The CDR3 DNA follows: TGTGCCAGCAGTGGGGGTCTAGCGGATGAAAAACTGTTTTTT.

The rearrangement joins TRBV25-1 to TRBJ2-3, with 8 bases lining up with TRBD1. The CDR3 is 15 residues long. CDR1 and CDR2 from the germline V gene are MGHDK and SYGVNS. With 6 bases clipped from V and 3 bases from J, the junction kept 8 bases outside the gene matches. The CDR3 loop is CASSPGTGGTDTQYF. CDR3 sequence (DNA): TGTGCCAGCAGCCCCGGGACAGGAGGGACAGATACGCAGTATTTT.

V usage is TRBV6-5 and J usage is TRBJ2-5, with 8 nucleotides matching TRBD1. Germline values: CDR1 MNHEY, CDR2 SVGAGI. Trimming at V came to 2 bases and at J to 4 bases, leaving 9 bases not matched to a gene. The CDR3 contains 16 residues. The CDR3 protein is CASSYDPGGEGETQYF. Here the CDR3 DNA reads TGTGCCAGCAGTTACGACCCAGGGGGCGAGGGAGAGACCCAGTACTTC.

The chain combines TRBV27 with TRBJ2-5; 7 bases agree with TRBD1. Germline V gives CDR1 MNHEY, CDR2 SMNVEV (reference sequence). The CDR3 contains 14 residues. Trimming cost V 2 bases and J 4 bases; bases outside gene matches: 4. Here the CDR3 DNA reads TGTGCCAGCAGTTTAAGGGGGCAGGGAGAGACCCAGTACTTC. Translating it yields CASSLRGQGETQYF.

The genes are TRBV14 and TRBJ1-1; TRBD1 matches at 7 bases. The CDR3 length is 17 residues. Germline V CDR1 and CDR2: SGHDN, FVKESK. V lost 4 bases and J lost 5; bases outside the gene matches: 16. As DNA, the CDR3 is TGTGCCAGCAGCCTCCCTCCGACAGGGCTGGCGGGTACTGAAGCTTTCTTT. Its protein is CASSLPPTGLAGTEAFF.

This sequence joins TRBV29-1 and TRBJ1-1; no reliable D call. Looked up from germline, CDR1 is SQVTM and CDR2 is ANQGSEA. The CDR3 runs to 13 residues. V shed 3 bases and J shed 1 base, with 9 bases lying between them. CDR3: CSVDLLGNTEAFF. CDR3 in DNA: TGCAGCGTTGACCTCCTGGGGAACACTGAAGCTTTCTTT.

This rearrangement joins TRBV27 to TRBJ2-2, with D possibly TRBD1 on 6 matching bases. Germline CDR1 reads MNHEY; CDR2 reads SMNVEV (reference sequence). CDR3 length: 15 amino acids. V was trimmed by 1 base and J by 6 bases, leaving 12 bases between them. The CDR3 DNA reads as TGTGCCAGCAGTTTATTTGTGAGGACAGCCGGGGAGCTGTTTTTT. It translates to CASSLFVRTAGELFF.